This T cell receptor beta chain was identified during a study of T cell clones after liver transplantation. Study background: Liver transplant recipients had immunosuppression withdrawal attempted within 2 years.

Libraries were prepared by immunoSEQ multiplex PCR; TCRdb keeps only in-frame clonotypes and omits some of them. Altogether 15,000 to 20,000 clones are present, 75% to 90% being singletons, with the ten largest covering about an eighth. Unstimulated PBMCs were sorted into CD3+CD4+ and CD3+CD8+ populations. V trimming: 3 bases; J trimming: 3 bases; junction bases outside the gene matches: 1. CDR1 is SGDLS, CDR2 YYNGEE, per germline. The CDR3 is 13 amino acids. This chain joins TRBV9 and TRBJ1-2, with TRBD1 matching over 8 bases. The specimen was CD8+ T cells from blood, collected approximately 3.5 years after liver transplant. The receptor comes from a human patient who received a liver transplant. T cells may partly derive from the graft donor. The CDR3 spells CASSATGDYGYTF. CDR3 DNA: TGTGCCAGCAGCGCGACAGGGGACTATGGCTACACCTTC.